Here is one TCR beta chain with its context. The antigen is not known. CDR1 and CDR2 from the germline V gene are SGHTA and FQGNSA. Trimming removed 1 base from V and 3 bases from J, with 10 bases in between. The CDR3 is 15 amino acids. These data originate in a study of cytomegalovirus exposure and HLA in healthy donors. With 60 Vbeta and 13 Jbeta primers, the PCR was carried out. Assay used: immunoSEQ multiplex PCR; TCRdb lists only in-frame clones, some missing. The sample lists 150,000 to 200,000 clones, about 9.4% occurring once. Study-wide results and caveats: Cytomegalovirus-associated status was assigned to approximately 160 TCR beta chains. Exclusion as indistinguishable affected some V segments, including TRBV6-2 and TRBV6-3. In an earlier analysis, productive rearrangement rates for most beta V segments clustered near 87% or 30%. Most likely, a cluster of highly shared sequence variants arose as a sequencing artifact.

The sequenced material came from PBMCs. This rearrangement joins TRBV7-2 to TRBJ1-5; possible D gene TRBD1, 5 bases. The sequence was collected from a woman aged 30 to 39 in good health and CMV-seropositive. The CDR3 reads CASSLDRSLNQPQHF. As DNA, the CDR3 is TGTGCCAGCAGCTTAGACAGGTCACTCAATCAGCCCCAGCATTTT.